The clone carrying this TCR beta chain was seen a handful of times. The target antigen is unknown. The sample belongs to a study of graft-versus-host responses after intestinal transplantation. Repertoires were generated with immunoSEQ multiplex PCR, while TCRdb's copy carries only in-frame clones and drops some. The repertoire consists of around 88,000 clones, with 91% occurring once and the leading ten covering 7% to 9.5%. The TCR sequence derives from a human donor who was the organ donor for an intestinal transplant. The sequencing used unstimulated CD8+ T cells sorted from spleen or lymph node cells, collected before transplant.

CDR3 loop: CASSYSLDRGGELFF. In DNA, the CDR3 is TGTGCCAGCAGTTACTCACTCGACAGGGGCGGGGAGCTGTTTTTT. The rearrangement joins TRBV6-6 to TRBJ2-2; 8 bases match TRBD1. J was trimmed by 7 bases and V by 0 bases; bases with no gene match: 4. The germline gives CDR1 MNHNY, CDR2 SVGAGI (reference sequence). This CDR3 has 15 residues.